This T cell receptor (beta chain) derives from a study of cytomegalovirus exposure and HLA in healthy donors. Unmatched junction bases numbered 17, after V lost 6 bases and J lost 7 bases. Looked up from germline, CDR1 is SGHNT and CDR2 is YYREEE (reference sequence). This CDR3 has 17 residues. It was with 60 Vbeta and 13 Jbeta primers that the PCR ran. Assay used: immunoSEQ multiplex PCR; TCRdb lists only in-frame clones, some missing. This sample has some 90,000 clones, with about 70% found just once. The chain employs TRBV5-4 and TRBJ2-1, with 9 bases identical to TRBD2. The sample was PBMCs. The receptor was isolated from a man aged 35-49 years in good health and CMV-seronegative. CDR3 nucleotide sequence: TGTGCCAGCACCATCGCTCTAGCGGGGACGCGAAGTAATGAGCAGTTCTTC. Encoded protein: CASTIALAGTRSNEQFF.